The subject of this entry is one TCR beta chain. Using immunoSEQ multiplex PCR, the repertoire was profiled, and TCRdb retains in-frame clones only, with some absent. The data show a few hundred thousand clones, about 86% seen once. This specimen comes from a study of blood T cell repertoires in COVID-19. Study-level background: From the United States, Italy and Spain came samples of acute and convalescent COVID-19.

V lost 2 bases to trimming and J lost 0 bases; unmatched junction nucleotides: 3. Germline V gives CDR1 SGHRS, CDR2 YFSETQ. The CDR3 totals 16 residues. This rearrangement joins TRBV5-1 to TRBJ2-2; 8 bases agree with TRBD2. Sample: PBMCs or T cells enriched from blood (not recorded which). This receptor was identified in a woman in her thirties or forties with acute COVID-19. DNA for the CDR3: TGCGCCAGCAGCTTACCGCGGGGGGCGAACACCGGGGAGCTGTTTTTT. It encodes CASSLPRGANTGELFF.